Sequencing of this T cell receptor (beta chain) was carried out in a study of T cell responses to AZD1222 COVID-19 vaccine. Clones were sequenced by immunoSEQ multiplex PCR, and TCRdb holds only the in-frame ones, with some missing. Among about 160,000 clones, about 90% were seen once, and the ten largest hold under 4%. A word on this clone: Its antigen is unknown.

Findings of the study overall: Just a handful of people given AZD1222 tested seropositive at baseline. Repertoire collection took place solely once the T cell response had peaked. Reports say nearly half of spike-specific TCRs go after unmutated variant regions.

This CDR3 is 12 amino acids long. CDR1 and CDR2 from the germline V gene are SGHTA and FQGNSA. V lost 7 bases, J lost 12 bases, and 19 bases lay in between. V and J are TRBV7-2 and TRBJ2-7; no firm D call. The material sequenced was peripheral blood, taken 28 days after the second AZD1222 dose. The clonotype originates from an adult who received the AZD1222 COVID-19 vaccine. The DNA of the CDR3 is TGTGCCAGCACCTGGAGTATGGGGAATATGTACTTC. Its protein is CASTWSMGNMYF.